This passage covers 4 T cell receptor beta chains from one sample sequenced in a study of shared clonotypes between healthy human individuals (TCRdb year 2020). The method was the immunoSEQ multiplex PCR assay. TCRdb stores this immuneACCESS table with in-frame sequences only. Part of the clones is absent; in the studies checked, under half of the shortfall reflects unresolved V genes, and no reason is known for the rest. The sample table contains roughly 1 million clones; only one count was recorded for about 84% of them. In total, the top ten clones hold 0.5% to 0.6% of the sample. Sequenced input: memory CD4+ T cells from PBMCs. What the cell subset or site label conveys for this sample: CD45RA-negative fraction. The receptors originated from a young man in good health. Some clones in this sample may be carry-over from other donors' samples.

This rearrangement joins TRBV4-3 to TRBJ2-7; D call uncertain. This CDR3 region has 16 residues. Trimming removed 2 bases from V and 1 base from J, with 15 bases in between. CDR1 is LGHNA, CDR2 YSLEER, per germline. The CDR3 here is CASSQPSRPFSYEQYF. CDR3 bases: TGCGCCAGCAGCCAACCTTCAAGACCCTTTTCCTACGAGCAGTACTTC.

The chain joins TRBV7-9 to TRBJ1-4; the D is unclear. The V gene lost 8 bases and the J gene lost 5 bases, with 15 bases spanning the gap. This CDR3 has 14 residues. Germline V gene data show CDR1 as SEHNR and CDR2 as FQNEAQ (reference sequence). This chain's CDR3 is CASVKTAGNEKLFF. CDR3 coding DNA: TGTGCCAGCGTTAAGACGGCTGGAAATGAAAAACTGTTTTTT.

The gene calls are TRBV6-6 and TRBJ1-1, with 8 bases lining up with TRBD1. J lost 6 bases, V lost 6 bases, and 6 bases had no gene match. Germline values: CDR1 MNHNY, CDR2 SVGAGI (reference sequence). This CDR3 has 13 amino acids. The CDR3 loop reads CASSPQGESEAFF. Written as DNA, the CDR3 is TGTGCCAGCAGCCCACAGGGGGAGTCTGAAGCTTTCTTT.

The V gene is TRBV19, the J gene TRBJ1-1; 11 bases are shared with TRBD1. The CDR3 is made up of 16 amino acids. In germline, CDR1 is LNHDA, CDR2 SQIVND (reference sequence). V lost 4 bases, J lost 5 bases, and 9 bases stayed unmatched. CDR3 DNA: TGTGCCAGTAGTACCCTCGGGACAGGGGGGGGGACTGAAGCTTTCTTT. Translated: CASSTLGTGGGTEAFF. Variable domain in full (rest from reference TRBV19 and TRBJ1-1): DGGITQSPKYLFRKEGQNVTLSCEQNLNHDAMYWYRQDPGQGLRLIYYSQIVNDFQKGDIAEGYSVSREKKESFPLTVTSAQKNPTAFYLCASSTLGTGGGTEAFFGQGTRLTVV.